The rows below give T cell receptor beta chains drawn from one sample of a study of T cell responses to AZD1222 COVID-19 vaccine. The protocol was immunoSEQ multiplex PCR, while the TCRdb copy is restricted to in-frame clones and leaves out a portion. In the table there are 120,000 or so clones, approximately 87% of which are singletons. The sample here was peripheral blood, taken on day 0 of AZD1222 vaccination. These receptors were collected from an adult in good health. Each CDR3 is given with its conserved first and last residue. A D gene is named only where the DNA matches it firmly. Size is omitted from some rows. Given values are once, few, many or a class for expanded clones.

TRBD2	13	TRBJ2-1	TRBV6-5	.	CASSEGRDNEQFF	TGTGCCAGCTCGGAGGGGAGGGACAATGAGCAGTTCTTC
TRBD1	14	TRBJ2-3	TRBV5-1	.	CARGDRGRTDTQYF	TGCGCCAGGGGGGACAGGGGGCGAACAGATACGCAGTATTTT
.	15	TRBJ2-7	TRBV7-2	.	CASSLVLGGLVEQYF	TGTGCCAGCAGCTTAGTACTGGGGGGATTGGTCGAGCAGTACTTC
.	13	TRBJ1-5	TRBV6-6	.	CASSSGYRQPQHF	TGTGCCAGCAGTTCAGGGTATCGTCAGCCCCAGCATTTT
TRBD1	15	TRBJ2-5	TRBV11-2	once	CASSSGTGPQETQYF	TGTGCCAGCAGCTCTGGGACAGGGCCCCAAGAGACCCAGTACTTC
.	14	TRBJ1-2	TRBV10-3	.	CAISESTANYGYTF	TGTGCCATCAGTGAGTCCACGGCTAACTATGGCTACACCTTC
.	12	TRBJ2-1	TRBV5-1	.	CASSRGYNEQFF	TGCGCCAGCAGTAGGGGGTACAATGAGCAGTTCTTC
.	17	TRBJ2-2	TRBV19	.	CATEGPKEGFYTGELFF	TGTGCCACTGAGGGCCCTAAGGAGGGGTTCTACACCGGGGAGCTGTTTTTT
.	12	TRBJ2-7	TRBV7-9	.	CASSLSSYEQYF	TGTGCCAGCAGCTTGAGCTCCTACGAGCAGTACTTC
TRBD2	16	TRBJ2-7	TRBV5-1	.	CASSLARGDGTYEQYF	TGCGCCAGCAGCTTGGCTCGGGGGGATGGCACCTACGAGCAGTACTTC
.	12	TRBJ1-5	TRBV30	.	CAWSAENQPQHF	TGTGCCTGGTCCGCGGAAAATCAGCCCCAGCATTTT
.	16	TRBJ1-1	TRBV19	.	CASSLRVGPMNTEAFF	TGTGCCAGTAGTCTTCGCGTGGGACCCATGAACACTGAAGCTTTCTTT
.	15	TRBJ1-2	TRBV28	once	CASSTSGATLTRYTF	TGTGCCAGCAGTACCTCAGGGGCGACCCTAACGCGCTACACCTTC
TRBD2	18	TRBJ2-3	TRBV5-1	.	CASSWGLAGGYGTDTQYF	TGCGCCAGCAGTTGGGGACTAGCGGGGGGATATGGCACAGATACGCAGTATTTT
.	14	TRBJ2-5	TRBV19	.	CASSTTAQVGTQYF	TGTGCCAGTAGTACGACGGCACAAGTGGGGACCCAGTACTTC
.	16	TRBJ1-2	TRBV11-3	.	CASSPRYMGRGYGYTF	TGTGCCAGCAGCCCCCGATACATGGGTAGAGGGTATGGCTACACCTTC
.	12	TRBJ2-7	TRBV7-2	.	CASSSQGYEQYF	TGTGCCAGCAGCTCTCAAGGGTACGAGCAGTACTTC
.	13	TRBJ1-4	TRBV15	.	CATSRARNEKLFF	TGTGCCACCAGCAGAGCCCGGAATGAAAAACTGTTTTTT
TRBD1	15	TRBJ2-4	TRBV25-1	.	CASSGPGQGRNIQYF	TGTGCCAGCAGTGGCCCGGGACAGGGTCGAAACATTCAGTACTTC
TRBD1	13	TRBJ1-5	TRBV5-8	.	CASSPGQYQPQHF	TGTGCCAGCAGCCCGGGACAGTATCAGCCCCAGCATTTT
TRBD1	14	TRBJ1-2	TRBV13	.	CASSTRDRGNGYTF	TGTGCCAGCAGCACTCGGGACAGGGGAAATGGCTACACCTTC
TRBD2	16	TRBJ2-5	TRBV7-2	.	CASSRRTSGIQETQYF	TGTGCCAGCAGCCGTCGGACTAGCGGGATACAAGAGACCCAGTACTTC
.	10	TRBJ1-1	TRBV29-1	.	CSGLNTEAFF	TGCAGCGGTCTGAACACTGAAGCTTTCTTT
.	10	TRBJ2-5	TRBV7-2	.	CASSGETQYF	TGTGCCAGCAGCGGAGAGACCCAGTACTTC
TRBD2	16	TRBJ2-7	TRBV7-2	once	CASSLAMTSATYEQYF	TGTGCCAGCAGCTTAGCGATGACTAGCGCAACCTACGAGCAGTACTTC
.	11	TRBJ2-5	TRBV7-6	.	CASSSWETQYF	TGTGCCAGCAGCTCCTGGGAGACCCAGTACTTC
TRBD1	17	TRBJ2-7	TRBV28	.	CASSPAGTGGTTYEQYF	TGTGCCAGCAGTCCAGCCGGGACAGGGGGCACTACCTACGAGCAGTACTTC
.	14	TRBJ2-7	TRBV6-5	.	CASSRGSGSYEQYF	TGTGCCAGCAGTCGGGGTAGCGGCTCCTACGAGCAGTACTTC
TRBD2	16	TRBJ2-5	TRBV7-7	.	CASSLVERGGTETQYF	TGTGCTAGCAGCTTAGTCGAGCGGGGGGGGACAGAGACCCAGTACTTC
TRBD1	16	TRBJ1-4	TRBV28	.	CASSFGAGQGGEKLFF	TGTGCCAGCAGTTTTGGTGCTGGACAGGGAGGTGAAAAACTGTTTTTT
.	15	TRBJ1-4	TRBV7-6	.	CASSLTDSNNEKLFF	TGTGCCAGCAGCTTAACGGACAGCAATAATGAAAAACTGTTTTTT
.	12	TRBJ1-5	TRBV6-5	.	CASSRPDQPQHF	TGTGCCAGCAGTAGGCCCGATCAGCCCCAGCATTTT
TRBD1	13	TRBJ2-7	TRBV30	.	CAGSGTGSHEQYF	TGTGCCGGCTCCGGGACAGGGAGCCACGAGCAGTACTTC
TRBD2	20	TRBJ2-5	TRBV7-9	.	CASTIGRTGWTSGGQETQYF	TGTGCCAGCACCATTGGCCGGACAGGTTGGACTAGCGGGGGTCAAGAGACCCAGTACTTC
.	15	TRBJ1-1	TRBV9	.	CASSVGWAENTEAFF	TGTGCCAGCAGCGTAGGGTGGGCGGAGAACACTGAAGCTTTCTTT
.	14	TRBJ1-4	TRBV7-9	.	CASSLTGYNEKLFF	TGTGCCAGCAGCTTAACGGGTTATAATGAAAAACTGTTTTTT
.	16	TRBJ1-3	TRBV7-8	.	CASSTSPGRVGNTIYF	TGTGCCAGCAGCACGTCGCCAGGGAGGGTGGGAAACACCATATATTTT
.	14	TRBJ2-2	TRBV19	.	CASSIDRLTGELFF	TGTGCCAGTAGTATAGATAGATTAACCGGGGAGCTGTTTTTT
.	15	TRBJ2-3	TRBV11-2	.	CASSLADASTDTQYF	TGTGCCAGCAGCTTGGCGGACGCTAGCACAGATACGCAGTATTTT
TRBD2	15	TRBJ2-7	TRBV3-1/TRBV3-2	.	CASSRGLAGNYEQYF	TGTGCCAGCAGCCGGGGGCTAGCGGGGAACTACGAGCAGTACTTC
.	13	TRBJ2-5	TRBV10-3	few	CAISVVPEETQYF	TGTGCCATCAGTGTGGTCCCGGAAGAGACCCAGTACTTC
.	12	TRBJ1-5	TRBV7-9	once	CASSPVNQPQHF	TGTGCCAGCAGCCCCGTGAATCAGCCCCAGCATTTT
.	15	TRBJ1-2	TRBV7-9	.	CASSVYRDGADGYTF	TGTGCCAGCAGCGTATATCGGGACGGGGCGGATGGCTACACCTTC
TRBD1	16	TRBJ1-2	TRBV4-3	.	CASSQDRAPGGYGYTF	TGCGCCAGCAGCCAAGATCGGGCGCCAGGGGGGTATGGCTACACCTTC
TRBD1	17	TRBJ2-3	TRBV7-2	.	CASSRGPGGSHTDTQYF	TGTGCCAGCAGCAGGGGTCCAGGGGGTTCCCACACAGATACGCAGTATTTT
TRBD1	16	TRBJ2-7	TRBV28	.	CASSPGAGQASYEQYF	TGTGCCAGCAGCCCGGGCGCGGGACAGGCTTCCTACGAGCAGTACTTC
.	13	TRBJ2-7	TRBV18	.	CASSPPGRDEQYF	TGTGCCAGCTCACCCCCCGGCAGGGACGAGCAGTACTTC
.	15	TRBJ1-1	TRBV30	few	CAWTSWRRGNTEAFF	TGTGCCTGGACGTCCTGGCGGCGCGGGAACACTGAAGCTTTCTTT
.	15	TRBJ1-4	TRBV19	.	CASSMGLETNEKLFF	TGTGCCAGTAGTATGGGGTTAGAAACTAATGAAAAACTGTTTTTT
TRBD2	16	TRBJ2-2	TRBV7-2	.	CASSPWGGANTGELFF	TGTGCCAGCAGCCCCTGGGGGGGGGCGAACACCGGGGAGCTGTTTTTT
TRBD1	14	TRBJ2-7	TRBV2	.	CASSPRQGSYEQYF	TGTGCCAGCAGCCCAAGACAGGGGTCCTACGAGCAGTACTTC
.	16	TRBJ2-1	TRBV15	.	CATSSRTQGAYNEQFF	TGTGCCACCAGCTCCCGGACCCAAGGGGCCTACAATGAGCAGTTCTTC
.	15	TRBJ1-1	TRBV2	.	CASAIEGRTNTEAFF	TGTGCCAGCGCTATAGAAGGACGGACGAACACTGAAGCTTTCTTT
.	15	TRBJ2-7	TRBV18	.	CASSPPGKGNYEQYF	TGTGCCAGCTCACCACCGGGAAAGGGGAACTACGAGCAGTACTTC
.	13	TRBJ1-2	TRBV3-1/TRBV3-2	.	CASSQGQLYGYTF	TGTGCCAGCAGCCAAGGACAGTTATATGGCTACACCTTC